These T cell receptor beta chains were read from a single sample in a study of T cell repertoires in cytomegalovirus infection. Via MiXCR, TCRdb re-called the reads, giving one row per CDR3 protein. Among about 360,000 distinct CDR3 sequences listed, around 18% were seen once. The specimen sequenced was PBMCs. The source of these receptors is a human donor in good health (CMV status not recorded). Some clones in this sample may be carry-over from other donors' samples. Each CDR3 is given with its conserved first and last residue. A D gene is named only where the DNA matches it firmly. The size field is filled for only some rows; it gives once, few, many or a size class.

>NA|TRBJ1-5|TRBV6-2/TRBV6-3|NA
TGTGCCAGCAGTTACGGAATGGAGCCCCAGCATTTT
CASSYGMEPQHF
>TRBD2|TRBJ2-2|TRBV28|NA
TGTGCCAGCAGTCCCTTAGGGCCCCGGGGGGCCGGGGAGCTGTTTTTT
CASSPLGPRGAGELFF
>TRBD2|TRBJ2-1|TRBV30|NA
TGTGCCTGGAGTCCTAGCGGGAGTATCGGCTACAATGAGCAGTTCTTC
CAWSPSGSIGYNEQFF
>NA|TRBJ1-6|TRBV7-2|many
TGTGCCAGCAGCCAGACGGCGAGCTCCTATAATTCACCCCTCCACTTT
CASSQTASSYNSPLHF
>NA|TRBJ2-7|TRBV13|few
TGTGCCAGCAGCCCTCGTGGGGACGCGAACTACGAGCAGTACTTC
CASSPRGDANYEQYF
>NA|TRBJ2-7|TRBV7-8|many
TGTGCCAGCAGCTTAGCCCCCAGGAGCGACGAGCAGTACTTC
CASSLAPRSDEQYF
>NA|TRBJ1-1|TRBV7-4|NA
TGTGCCAGCAGTTTGAACGGGGGTGAAGCTTTCTTT
CASSLNGGEAFF
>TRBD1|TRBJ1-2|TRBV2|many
TGTGCCAGCAGTGGGACAGGGGCTAACTATGGCTACACCTTC
CASSGTGANYGYTF
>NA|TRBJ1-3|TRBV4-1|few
TGCGCCAGCAGCCAATTCTCAGGGGAAGGTGGCACCATATATTTT
CASSQFSGEGGTIYF
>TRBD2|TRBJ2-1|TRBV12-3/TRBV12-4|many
TGTGCCAGCAGTTTGGCTACTAGCGGCTGGTACAATGAGCAGTTCTTC
CASSLATSGWYNEQFF